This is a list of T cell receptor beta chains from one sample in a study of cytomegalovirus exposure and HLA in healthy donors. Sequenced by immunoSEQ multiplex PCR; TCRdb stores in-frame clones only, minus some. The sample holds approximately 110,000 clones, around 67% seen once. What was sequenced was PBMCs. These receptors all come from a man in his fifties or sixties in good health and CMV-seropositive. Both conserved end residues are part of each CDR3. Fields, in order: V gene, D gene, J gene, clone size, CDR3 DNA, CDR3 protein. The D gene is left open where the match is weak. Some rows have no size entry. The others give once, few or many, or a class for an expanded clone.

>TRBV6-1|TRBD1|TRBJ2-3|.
TGTGCCAGCAGACAAGACAGGGGTGGAGATACGCAGTATTTT
CASRQDRGGDTQYF
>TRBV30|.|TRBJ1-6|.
TGTGCCTGGAGCGCAAGAACAGGCCTGAATTCACCCCTCCACTTT
CAWSARTGLNSPLHF
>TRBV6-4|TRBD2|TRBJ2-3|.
TGTGCCAGCAGTGTAGCGGGGGGGCCAGATACGCAGTATTTT
CASSVAGGPDTQYF
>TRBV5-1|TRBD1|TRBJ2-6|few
TGCGCCAGCAGCGAGACAGGGGTGAGCTCTGGGGCCAACGTCCTGACTTTC
CASSETGVSSGANVLTF
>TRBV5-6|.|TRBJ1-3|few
TGTGCCAGCAGCTTGGCCGGGGGGAAAGGGGCAGCCGACACCATATATTTT
CASSLAGGKGAADTIYF
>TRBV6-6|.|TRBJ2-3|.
TGTGCCAGCAGTTACTCGGCCGGGGGCACAGATACGCAGTATTTT
CASSYSAGGTDTQYF
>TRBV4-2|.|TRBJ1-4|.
TGTGCCAGCAGCCAAGAAAGATCGGGGGATGTCGAAAAACTGTTTTTT
CASSQERSGDVEKLFF
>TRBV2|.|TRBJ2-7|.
TGTGCCAGCAAAACCGGGACAAATTCCTACGAGCAGTACTTC
CASKTGTNSYEQYF
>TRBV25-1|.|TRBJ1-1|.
TGTGCCAGCAGTGCTAAGGAGGGTTTCACTGAAGCTTTCTTT
CASSAKEGFTEAFF
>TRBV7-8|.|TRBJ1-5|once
TGTGCCAGCAGTCGGGGGGCCGTAGGCAATCAGCCCCAGCATTTT
CASSRGAVGNQPQHF
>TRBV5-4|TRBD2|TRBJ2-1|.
TGTGCCAGCAGCTTGGTTTTAGCGGGCTACAATGAGCAGTTCTTC
CASSLVLAGYNEQFF
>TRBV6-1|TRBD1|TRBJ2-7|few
TGTGCCAGCAGTGGGGACAGGGGGCCCTACGAGCAGTACTTC
CASSGDRGPYEQYF
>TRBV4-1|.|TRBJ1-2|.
TGCGCCAGCAGCCAAACTACAGGTACTAACTATGGCTACACCTTC
CASSQTTGTNYGYTF
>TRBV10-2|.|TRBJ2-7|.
TGCGCCAGCCGCGAAAATTACGAGCAGTACTTC
CASRENYEQYF
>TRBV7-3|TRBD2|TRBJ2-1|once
TGTGCCAGCAGCCCCGGGACTACCACCTACAATGAGCAGTTCTTC
CASSPGTTTYNEQFF
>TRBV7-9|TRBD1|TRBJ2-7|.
TGTGCCAGCAGCTACAGGGGGTTAAGCGAGCAGTACTTC
CASSYRGLSEQYF
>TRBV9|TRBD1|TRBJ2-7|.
TGTGCCAGCGGACCGACAGGGATATACGAGCAGTACTTC
CASGPTGIYEQYF
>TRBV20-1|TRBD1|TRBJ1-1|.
TGCAGTGCTCGGGACAGGGAAGCTTTCTTT
CSARDREAFF
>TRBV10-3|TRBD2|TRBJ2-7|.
TGTGCCATCAGTGAGACCAATAGCGGGACGCCCTACGAGCAGTACTTC
CAISETNSGTPYEQYF
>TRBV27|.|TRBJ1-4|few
TGTGCCAGCCCAGTCGGGGGACCCGAAAAACTGTTTTTT
CASPVGGPEKLFF
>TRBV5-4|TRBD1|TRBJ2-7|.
TGTGCCAGCAGCTCAGGACAGGGGGCCACTTATGACTACGAGCAGTACTTC
CASSSGQGATYDYEQYF
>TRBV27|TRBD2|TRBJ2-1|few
TGTGCCAGCAGTTTAGGGAGGGAGGGGAATGAGCAGTTCTTC
CASSLGREGNEQFF
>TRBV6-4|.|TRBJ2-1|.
TGTGCCAGCGGATGGGGGGATGAGCAGTTCTTC
CASGWGDEQFF
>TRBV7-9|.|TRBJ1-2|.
TGTGCCAGGTTCGGGACAATTCTTGGCTACACCTTC
CARFGTILGYTF
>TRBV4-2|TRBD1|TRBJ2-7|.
TGTGCCAGCAGCCAAGGAACCGGGACAGCCACCTACGAGCAGTACTTC
CASSQGTGTATYEQYF
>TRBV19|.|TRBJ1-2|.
TGTGCCAGTAGGGGACCTGGGGGCGCACTCCATGGCTACACCTTC
CASRGPGGALHGYTF
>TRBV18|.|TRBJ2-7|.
TGTGCCAGCTCACCCGAGGGCCTTTCCAATCCCTACGAGCAGTACTTC
CASSPEGLSNPYEQYF
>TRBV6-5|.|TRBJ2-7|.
TGTGCCAGCGGCCGGGGGAACGAGCAGTACTTC
CASGRGNEQYF
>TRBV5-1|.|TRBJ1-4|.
TGCGCCAGCAGCTTGGTGTTCGGGGGATACGATGAAAAACTGTTTTTT
CASSLVFGGYDEKLFF
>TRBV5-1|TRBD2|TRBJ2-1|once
TGCGCCAGCAGCTTACTAGCGGGGGGCACCTACAATGAGCAGTTCTTC
CASSLLAGGTYNEQFF
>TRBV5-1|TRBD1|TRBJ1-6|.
TGCGCCAGCAGCGTCGGGACAGGGTATAATTCACCCCTCCACTTT
CASSVGTGYNSPLHF
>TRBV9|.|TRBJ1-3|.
TGTGCCAGCAGCGTAGAGGGGGACGGAAACACCATATATTTT
CASSVEGDGNTIYF
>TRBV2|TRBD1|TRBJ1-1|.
TGTGCCAGCAGTCGGGGGACAGGGATGGGGAACACTGAAGCTTTCTTT
CASSRGTGMGNTEAFF
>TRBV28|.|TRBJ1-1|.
TGTGCCAGCAGTTTATGGGCAGGGTCGGGCACTGAAGCTTTCTTT
CASSLWAGSGTEAFF
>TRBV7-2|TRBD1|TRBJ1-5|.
TGTGCCAGCAGCTTTTCCACAGGGGGCAATCAGCCCCAGCATTTT
CASSFSTGGNQPQHF
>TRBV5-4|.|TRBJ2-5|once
TGTGCCAGCAGCCGTTTCGACAGGGGAGGGGAAGAGACCCAGTACTTC
CASSRFDRGGEETQYF
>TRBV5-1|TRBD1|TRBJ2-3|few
TGCGCCAGCAGCACTGGACAGGGAACAGATACGCAGTATTTT
CASSTGQGTDTQYF
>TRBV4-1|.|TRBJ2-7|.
TGCGCCAGCAGCCGACCCCGGGGTGAGCAGTACTTC
CASSRPRGEQYF
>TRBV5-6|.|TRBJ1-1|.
TGTGCCAGCAGCCCGATCGACAGGAACACTGAAGCTTTCTTT
CASSPIDRNTEAFF
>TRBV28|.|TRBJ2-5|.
TGTGCCAGCAGTTTCGTTACCCTGACACAAGAGACCCAGTACTTC
CASSFVTLTQETQYF
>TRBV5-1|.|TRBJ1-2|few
TGCGCCAGCAGCTTGGGGGGGGAAGTGGTCCAATATGGCTACACCTTC
CASSLGGEVVQYGYTF
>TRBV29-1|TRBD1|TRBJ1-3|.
TGCAGCGTTGAAGGGGCCAGGGGGTCGGGAAACACCATATATTTT
CSVEGARGSGNTIYF
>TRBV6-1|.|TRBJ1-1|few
TGTGCCAGCAGTGGATACCTAAACACTGAAGCTTTCTTT
CASSGYLNTEAFF
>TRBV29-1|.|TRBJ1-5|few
TGCAGCGTTGGACAGGTTGATCAGCCCCAGCATTTT
CSVGQVDQPQHF
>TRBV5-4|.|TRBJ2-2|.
TGTGCCAGCAGCTTAGACGGAGCCCCGAACACCGGGGAGCTGTTTTTT
CASSLDGAPNTGELFF
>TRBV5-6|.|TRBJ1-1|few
TGTGCCAGCAGCCGTTTGAACGGGGAAGGAGGTGAAGCTTTCTTT
CASSRLNGEGGEAFF
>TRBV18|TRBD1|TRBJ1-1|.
TGTGCCAGCTCACCGACAGGGGGCGACACTGAAGCTTTCTTT
CASSPTGGDTEAFF
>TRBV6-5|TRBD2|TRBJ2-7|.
TGTGCCAGCAGTTACGCTTTCGGGCGGGGGGCCTACGAGCAGTACTTC
CASSYAFGRGAYEQYF
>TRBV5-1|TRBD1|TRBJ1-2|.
TGCGCCAGCAGCTACATCTCCGGGACAGGAAGGGACTACACCTTC
CASSYISGTGRDYTF
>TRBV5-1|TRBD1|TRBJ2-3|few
TGCGCCAGCAGCTTGGCCGGACAGGGTTTTAGCACAGATACGCAGTATTTT
CASSLAGQGFSTDTQYF
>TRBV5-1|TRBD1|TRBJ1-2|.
TGCGCCAGCAGCGCAGGGACAGAACCCCCTGGCTACACCTTC
CASSAGTEPPGYTF